This entry lists 5 T cell receptor beta chains sequenced from one sample in a study of blood T cell repertoires in COVID-19. Libraries were prepared by immunoSEQ multiplex PCR; TCRdb keeps only in-frame clonotypes and omits some of them. The table records approximately 240,000 clones, over 80% of them present only once. The sample taken for sequencing was peripheral blood. These receptors originate from a human donor in a cohort sampled during active COVID-19.

V usage is TRBV13 and J usage is TRBJ1-5, with no clear D. The germline V gene has CDR1 PRHDT and CDR2 FYEKMQ (reference sequence). V lost 1 base and J lost 1, with 8 bases in between. CDR3 size: 15 residues. The CDR3 spells CASSLARSSNQPQHF. CDR3 bases: TGTGCCAGCAGCTTAGCCCGGTCAAGCAATCAGCCCCAGCATTTT.

The chain recombines TRBV5-8 with TRBJ2-3; the match to TRBD2 covers 8 bases. J lost 4 bases, V lost 0 bases, and 7 bases had no gene match. CDR1 is SGHTS and CDR2 is YDEGEE in the germline V gene. This CDR3 is built from 16 residues. The CDR3 DNA reads TGTGCCAGCAGCTTGGTGGGCGGGGGGAGCGCAGATACGCAGTATTTT. Its protein is CASSLVGGGSADTQYF. The full variable domain, completed using reference TRBV5-8 and TRBJ2-3, is EAGVTQSPTHLIKTRGQQATLRCSPISGHTSVYWYQQALGLGLQFLLWYDEGEERNRGNFPPRFSGRQFPNYSSELNVNALELEDSALYLCASSLVGGGSADTQYFGPGTRLTVL.

The chain joins TRBV6-1 to TRBJ2-6; 7 nucleotides agree with TRBD1. Germline trimming cut 3 bases from V and 0 bases from J; bases unmatched to any gene: 8. CDR1 is MNHNS and CDR2 is SASEGT in the germline V gene. The CDR3 has 18 residues. Written as DNA, the CDR3 is TGTGCCAGCAGTGAGGTCGGGACAGCAGCCTCTGGGGCCAACGTCCTGACTTTC. This sequence encodes CASSEVGTAASGANVLTF.

This sequence joins TRBV30 and TRBJ2-2, with a weak D call TRBD1 (5 bases). CDR3 size: 16 residues. Per the germline V gene, CDR1 is GTSNPN and CDR2 is SVGIG (reference sequence). V lost 4 bases to trimming and J lost 0 bases, with 15 bases between them. CDR3 coding DNA: TGTGCCTGGAACAGGATATGGACAACGAACACCGGGGAGCTGTTTTTT. This sequence encodes CAWNRIWTTNTGELFF. Looking up the rest from reference TRBV30 and TRBJ2-2 gives the full variable domain: SQTIHQWPATLVQPVGSPLSLECTVEGTSNPNLYWYRQAAGRGLQLLFYSVGIGQISSEVPQNLSASRPQDRQFILSSKKLLLSDSGFYLCAWNRIWTTNTGELFFGEGSRLTVL.

This clone was picked up one time. This chain connects TRBV9 to TRBJ1-3, with D uncertain. The germline gives CDR1 SGDLS, CDR2 YYNGEE. The CDR3 spans 15 residues. Trimming removed 5 bases from V and 4 bases from J, with 16 bases in between. CDR3 sequence (DNA): TGTGCCAGCAGTGGCGAGGGTCTTACCGGAAACACCATATATTTT. Protein sequence: CASSGEGLTGNTIYF.